These T cell receptor beta chains were read from a single sample in a study of CD4 T cells in relation to SARS-CoV-2 and coronaviruses. These receptors have no identified antigens. Method: immunoSEQ multiplex PCR; TCRdb's copy keeps in-frame clones and lacks some. The table has about 40,000 clones, over 75% seen once. Sequences were obtained from memory CD4+ T cells from PBMCs, cultured in vitro. These TCRs come from an adult with COVID-19. The conserved cysteine and the conserved F or W are not part of the CDR3 here.

j_call v_call cdr3_aa
TRBJ2-1 TRBV29-1 SPTLGTSVVYEQF
TRBJ1-5 TRBV19 ASSMGRIDNQPQH
TRBJ2-7 TRBV6-5 ASSSPGRGAYEQY
TRBJ2-5 TRBV7-9 ASSSTGGETQY
TRBJ1-6 TRBV7-9 ASSKGTVNSPLH
TRBJ2-1 TRBV25-1 ASSESLAGSNEQF
TRBJ1-5 TRBV14 ASSLTGGPVYSNQPQH
TRBJ1-2 TRBV28 ASSFQSYGYT
TRBJ2-1 TRBV29-1 SGTRTSGYNEQF
TRBJ2-5 TRBV7-3 ASSLGTSEETQY
TRBJ2-7 TRBV7-3 ASSKGGPESYEQY
TRBJ2-1 TRBV30 AWRVSSYNEQF
TRBJ1-4 TRBV4-2 ASSQESVRFRDEKLF
TRBJ2-1 TRBV10-1 ASRGTSGKYEQF
TRBJ2-7 TRBV9 ASSVGGSEYEQY
TRBJ2-7 TRBV11-2 ASSFSIDEQY
TRBJ1-6 TRBV9 ASTEGVGFNSPLH
TRBJ2-5 TRBV5-1 ASSRTSGQETQY
TRBJ2-2 TRBV30 AWSHSGELF
TRBJ2-5 TRBV4-1 ASSPQKAPPSLETQY
TRBJ2-5 TRBV4-1 ASSREVGPYQETQY
TRBJ1-1 TRBV6-1 ASSEGLRAF
TRBJ1-5 TRBV7-2 ASSSTGVQPQH
TRBJ2-1 TRBV2 ASSAAWGTSGSNEQF
TRBJ1-2 TRBV4-1 ASSRTGTGSEGYT
TRBJ2-3 TRBV24-1 ATSDLTSGSTDTQY
TRBJ2-1 TRBV4-1 ASSQGRIAPTLEIEQF
TRBJ1-2 TRBV7-2 ASSLATGYGYT
TRBJ2-5 TRBV19 ASKGRGGREGETQY
TRBJ2-1 TRBV10-1 ASTKLASSSYNEQF
TRBJ2-2 TRBV27 ASSWGQSGELF
TRBJ2-7 TRBV24-1 ATSDTRDSLSYEQY
TRBJ2-1 TRBV6-5 ASSYSGTSDYNEQF
TRBJ1-6 TRBV7-2 ASSLGQADNSPLH
TRBJ2-3 TRBV30 AWSRGQGTDTQY
TRBJ2-5 TRBV5-6 ASSLPSGVQETQY
TRBJ2-5 TRBV5-1 ASSLTGGREETQY
TRBJ2-1 TRBV11-2 ASTKLRTGVSYNEQF
TRBJ1-4 TRBV4-1 ASSSRVRGEDEKLF
TRBJ2-7 TRBV6-2/TRBV6-3 ASSYTAGGGEQY
TRBJ1-2 TRBV30 AWSVGGGRANYGYT
TRBJ2-3 TRBV25-1 ASSYLADTQY
TRBJ1-5 TRBV6-8 ASTVDRAHQPQH
TRBJ2-7 TRBV28 ASSLISDSYEQY
TRBJ1-1 TRBV7-9 ASSARQGQLNTEAF
TRBJ2-5 TRBV2 ASGGGETQY
TRBJ2-1 TRBV7-2 ASSLAGFGGRGNEQF
TRBJ2-6 TRBV28 ASSGRDSSGANVLT
TRBJ2-2 TRBV7-6 ASRREGLVTGELF
TRBJ1-5 TRBV18 ASSPTGGEPQH
TRBJ2-3 TRBV5-4 ASSPGLVGTDTQY
TRBJ2-6 TRBV7-2 ASSLEGLLTGANVLT
TRBJ2-7 TRBV28 ASGRRDRRRPSFYEQY
TRBJ2-1 TRBV2 ASSEGVNEQF